The subject of this entry is one T cell receptor (beta chain). The data are from a study of shared clonotypes between healthy human individuals. Study in general: The study enrolled two women and three men aged 18 to 49.

Assay used: immunoSEQ multiplex PCR; TCRdb lists only in-frame clones, some missing. This table has fewer than 2.5 million clones, over 85% appearing once. Trimming left V 1 base short and J 0 bases short, with 10 bases between. This CDR3 contains 15 residues. Germline-derived CDR1 and CDR2 are SGHTA and FQGTGA. Sequencing was performed on naive CD4+ T cells from PBMCs. Subset indicated: CD45RA+ positively selected. This chain connects TRBV7-3 to TRBJ2-7, with D possibly being TRBD2 (5 bases). The clonotype comes from a man aged 18 to 35 in good health. Some clones in this sample may be carry-over from other donors' samples. The CDR3 region is CASSLIGGSSYEQYF. The CDR3, as DNA: TGTGCCAGCAGCTTAATAGGTGGGAGCTCCTACGAGCAGTACTTC.